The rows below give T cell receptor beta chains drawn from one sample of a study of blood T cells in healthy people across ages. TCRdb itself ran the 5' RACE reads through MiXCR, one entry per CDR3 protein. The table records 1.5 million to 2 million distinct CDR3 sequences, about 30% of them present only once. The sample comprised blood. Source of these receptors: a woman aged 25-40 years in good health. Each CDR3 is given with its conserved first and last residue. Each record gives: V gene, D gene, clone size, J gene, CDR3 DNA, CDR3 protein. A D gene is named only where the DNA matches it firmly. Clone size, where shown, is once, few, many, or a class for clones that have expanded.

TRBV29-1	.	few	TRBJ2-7	TGCAGCGTTGGTCCACGGGCGGCGTCCTACGAGCAGTACTTC	CSVGPRAASYEQYF
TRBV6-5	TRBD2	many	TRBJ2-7	TGTGCCAGCAGTTACTCGACTAGCGGGACCAACGAGCAGTACTTC	CASSYSTSGTNEQYF
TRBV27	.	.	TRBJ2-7	TGTGCCAGCAGCTCGCTAGCGATCCACGAGCAGTACTTC	CASSSLAIHEQYF
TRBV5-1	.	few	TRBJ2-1	TGCGCCAGCAGCCCTAGCAGAGGCTACAATGAGCAGTTCTTC	CASSPSRGYNEQFF
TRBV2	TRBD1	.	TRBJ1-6	TGTGCCAGCAAGGACAGGGGGCTTTCCTATAATTCACCCCTCCACTTT	CASKDRGLSYNSPLHF
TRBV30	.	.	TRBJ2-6	TGTGCCTGGACATCTGGGGCCAACGTCCTGACTTTC	CAWTSGANVLTF
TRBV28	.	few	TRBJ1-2	TGTGCCAGCACCTTAAGCGCAGCGACCTATGGCTACACCTTC	CASTLSAATYGYTF
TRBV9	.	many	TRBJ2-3	TGTGCCAGCAGCGTAGCTTCCCTCTTCACAGATACGCAGTATTTT	CASSVASLFTDTQYF
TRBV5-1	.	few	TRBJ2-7	TGCGCCAGCAGCTTGGGTCGGGCAGGGCCCCGAGGAGTGGTCGAGCAGTACTTC	CASSLGRAGPRGVVEQYF
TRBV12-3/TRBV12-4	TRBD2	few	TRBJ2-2	TGTGCCAGCAGGGGGACTAGCGGGAGCCCCGGGGAGCTGTTTTTT	CASRGTSGSPGELFF
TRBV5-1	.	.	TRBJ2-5	TGCGCCAGCAACTTGGATGGGCCTCCCAGCATTCGGTACTTC	CASNLDGPPSIRYF
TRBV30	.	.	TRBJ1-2	TGTGCCTGGAAAGGGGGAGGCTATGGCTACACCTTC	CAWKGGGYGYTF
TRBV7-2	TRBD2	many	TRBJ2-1	TGTGCCAGCAGCTTATCGCGGGAGGGCGGCGGTGAGCAGTTCTTC	CASSLSREGGGEQFF
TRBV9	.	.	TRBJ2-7	TGTGCCAGCAGCGGAGGAGGTTTGGGGGACGAGCAGTACTTC	CASSGGGLGDEQYF
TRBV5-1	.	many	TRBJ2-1	TGCGCCAGCAGCTTGGGAGGTGAGCAGTTCTTC	CASSLGGEQFF
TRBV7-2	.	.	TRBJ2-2	TGTGCCAGCAGTCGAGACATCACGAACACCGGGGAGCTGTTTTTT	CASSRDITNTGELFF
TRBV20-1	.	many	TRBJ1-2	TGCAGTGCTATAGAGGACGGAAACTATGGCTACACCTTC	CSAIEDGNYGYTF
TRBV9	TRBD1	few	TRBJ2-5	TGTGCCAGCAGCGCTCGAGGGACAGGGGGACTCCAAGAGACCCAGTACTTC	CASSARGTGGLQETQYF
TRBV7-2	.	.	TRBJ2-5	TGTGCCAACAGCCCGGGGACATCTCTGACCCAGTACTTC	CANSPGTSLTQYF
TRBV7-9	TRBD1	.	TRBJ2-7	TGCGCCAGCAGCTTAGATAGAGGGACAGCCTCCTACGAGCAGTACTTC	CASSLDRGTASYEQYF
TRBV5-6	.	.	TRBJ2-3	TGTGCCAGCAGCTTGGCATGGTTTATCCAGACCACAGATACGCAGTATTTT	CASSLAWFIQTTDTQYF
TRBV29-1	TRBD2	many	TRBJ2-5	TGCAGCGTTGATAGCGGGAGGGCCGTTGAGACCCAGTACTTC	CSVDSGRAVETQYF
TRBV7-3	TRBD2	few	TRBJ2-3	TGTGCCAGCAGCCCCGCGGGGGGGGCCGGAGATACGCAGTATTTT	CASSPAGGAGDTQYF
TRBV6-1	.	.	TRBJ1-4	TGTGCCAGCGTGCGGGGCTGGGATGAAAAACTGTTTTTT	CASVRGWDEKLFF
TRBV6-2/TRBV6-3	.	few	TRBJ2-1	TGTGCCAGCAGTTACATCCGCTTCGAGGGGAATGAGCAGTTCTTC	CASSYIRFEGNEQFF
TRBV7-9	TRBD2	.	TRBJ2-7	TGTGCCAGCAGCTTTATGGGACTAGCGCGCTCCGAGCAGTACTTC	CASSFMGLARSEQYF
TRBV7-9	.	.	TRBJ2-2	TGTGCCAGCAGGGTTACAGGGAGCACCGGGGAGCTGTTTTTT	CASRVTGSTGELFF
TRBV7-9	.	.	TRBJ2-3	TGTTCCAGCAGCTTAGGGGCAGATACGCAGTATTTT	CSSSLGADTQYF
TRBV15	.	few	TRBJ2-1	TGTGCCACCAGCAGAGCTGAGACGCGATACAATGAGCAGTTCTTC	CATSRAETRYNEQFF
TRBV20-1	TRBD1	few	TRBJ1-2	TGCAGTGCTAGATCGAGGACAGGGAACTATGGCTACACCTTC	CSARSRTGNYGYTF
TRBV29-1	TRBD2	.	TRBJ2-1	TGCAGCGTCGATTGGACTAGCGGGAGTCAACCTCTCTACAATGAGCAGTTCTTC	CSVDWTSGSQPLYNEQFF
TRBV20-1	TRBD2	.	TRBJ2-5	TGCAGTGCTAGAACTAGCGGGGGGGCGCAAGAGACCCAGTACTTC	CSARTSGGAQETQYF
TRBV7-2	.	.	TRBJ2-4	TGTGCCAGCAGCTTTACGGGACAAAAAGAGCAGTACTTC	CASSFTGQKEQYF
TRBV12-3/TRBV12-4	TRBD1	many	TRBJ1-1	TGTGCCAGCAGTTTGTCAGGGGGGAACACTGAAGCTTTCTTT	CASSLSGGNTEAFF
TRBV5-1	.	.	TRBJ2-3	TGCGCCAGCAGCCCCCTTGGGGGGGGCTATGATACGCAGTATTTT	CASSPLGGGYDTQYF
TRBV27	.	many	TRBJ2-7	TGTGCCAGCAGTTTAACACCCCGCTACGAGCAGTACTTC	CASSLTPRYEQYF
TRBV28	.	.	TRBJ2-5	TGTGCCAGCAGGGTACCTATCCGAGAGACCCAGTACTTC	CASRVPIRETQYF
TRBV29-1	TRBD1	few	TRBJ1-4	TGCAGCGTTGACCTACAGGACAGGGCTACTGAAAAACTGTTTTTT	CSVDLQDRATEKLFF
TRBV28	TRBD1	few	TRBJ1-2	TGTGCCAGCAGTACCGATTCGACAGGGGCTGGCTACACCTTC	CASSTDSTGAGYTF
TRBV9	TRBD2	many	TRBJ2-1	TGTGCCAGCAGCTGGTCCGGGACGGCGGGAGGGGATGAGCAGTTCTTC	CASSWSGTAGGDEQFF
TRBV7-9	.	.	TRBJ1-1	TGTGCCAGCAGCTTAAGGACGTCGATGAACACTGAAGCTTTCTTT	CASSLRTSMNTEAFF
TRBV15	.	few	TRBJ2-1	TGTGCCACCAGCCCCTTACTAAGTTACAATGAGCAGTTCTTC	CATSPLLSYNEQFF
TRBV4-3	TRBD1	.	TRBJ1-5	TGCGCCAGCAGCCCTGGGACAGGATACAATCAGCCCCAGCATTTT	CASSPGTGYNQPQHF